This T cell receptor (beta chain) was observed in a study of OX40 agonist ivuxolimab in advanced cancers. For the study at large: Ivuxolimab is an agonistic anti-OX40 (CD134) antibody, and patients were treated with it.

TCRdb's table, derived via immunoSEQ multiplex PCR, lists solely in-frame clones and lacks some. The sample has 65,000 to 95,000 clones, around 90% seen once; the top ten hold roughly 6.9%. V dropped 4 bases and J dropped 8; count of bases not matched to a gene: 6. CDR3 size: 14 residues. In germline, CDR1 is MRHNA, CDR2 SNTAGT. This chain uses TRBV6-4 with TRBJ1-2; 11 bases agree with TRBD1. This material consisted of CD4+ or CD8+ T cells sorted from blood, taken in a trial of the OX40 agonist ivuxolimab. The sequence was obtained from an adult with an advanced solid tumor such as melanoma, head and neck, liver or kidney cancer. CDR3 sequence (DNA): TGTGCCAGCAGTGCCGGACAGGGGGCAGGAGGCTACACCTTC. Translated, it gives CASSAGQGAGGYTF.